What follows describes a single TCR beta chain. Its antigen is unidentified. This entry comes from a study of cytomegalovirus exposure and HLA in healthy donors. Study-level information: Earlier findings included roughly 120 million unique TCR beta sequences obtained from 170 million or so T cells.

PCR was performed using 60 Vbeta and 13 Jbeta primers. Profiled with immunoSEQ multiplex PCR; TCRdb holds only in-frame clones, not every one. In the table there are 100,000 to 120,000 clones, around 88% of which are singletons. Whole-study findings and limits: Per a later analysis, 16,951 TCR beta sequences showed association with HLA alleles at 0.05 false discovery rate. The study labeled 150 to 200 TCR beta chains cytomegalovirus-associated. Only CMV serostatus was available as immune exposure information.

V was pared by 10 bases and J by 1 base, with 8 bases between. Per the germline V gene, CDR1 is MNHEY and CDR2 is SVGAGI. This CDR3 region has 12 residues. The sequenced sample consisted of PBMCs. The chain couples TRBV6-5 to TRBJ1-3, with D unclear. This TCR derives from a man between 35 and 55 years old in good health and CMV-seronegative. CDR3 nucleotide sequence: TGTGCCACCCAAACTTCTGGAAACACCATATATTTT. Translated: CATQTSGNTIYF.